This T cell receptor (beta chain) is drawn from a study of cytomegalovirus exposure and HLA in healthy donors. Study-wide results and limits: Rates of TCR association differed by HLA locus in a later analysis, with DRB1 highest and HLA-C lowest. Rare TCR sequences predominated, though certain public TCRs were found in many donors.

Germline V gene lookup returns CDR1 SGDLS and CDR2 YYNGEE. The CDR3 has 13 amino acids. V lost 4 bases to trimming and J lost 5 bases, with 9 bases between them. It was with 60 Vbeta and 13 Jbeta primers that the PCR ran. The assay was immunoSEQ multiplex PCR, and TCRdb's table has in-frame clones only and misses some. Of more than 85,000 clones in the sample, about 80% were seen once. Concerning this clone: Its antigen is still unknown.

The clonotype comes from a woman in her forties or fifties in good health and CMV-seropositive. Sequenced material: PBMCs. The chain joins TRBV9 to TRBJ2-2; D gene unclear. In DNA, the CDR3 is TGTGCCAGCAGCCCGCTCGGTACCGGGGAGCTGTTTTTT. It yields the protein CASSPLGTGELFF.